The 29 T cell receptor beta chains below all came from one sample that was sequenced in a study of siplizumab effects on memory and regulatory T cells. Sequenced by immunoSEQ multiplex PCR; TCRdb stores in-frame clones only, minus some. The table lists tens of thousands of clones, approximately 97% of them singletons, with around 0.03% in the top ten. The sequenced sample consisted of naive CD4+ T cells sorted from blood. These receptors were collected from a human donor in good health.

This clone appeared once. This rearrangement joins TRBV5-1 to TRBJ2-7, with D possibly matching TRBD2 (6 bases). CDR1 SGHRS and CDR2 YFSETQ come from the germline V gene. The CDR3 contains 15 residues. Deletions cut 2 bases from V and 0 bases from J, with 12 bases between. DNA of the CDR3: TGCGCCAGCAGCTTATTAGGGGAGGCCTCCTACGAGCAGTACTTC. The encoded protein is CASSLLGEASYEQYF.

The rearrangement joins TRBV11-2 to TRBJ2-5; D is uncertain. The assigned J gene may be wrong: the sequence end matches TRBJ2-4 better. Germline-derived CDR1 and CDR2 are SGHAT and FQNNGV. The CDR3 runs 12 residues. CDR3 amino acids: CASSLGASIQYF. CDR3 nucleotides: TGTGCCAGCAGCTTAGGAGCTAGCATTCAGTACTTC.

This clone has just one count. J is TRBJ1-1 and V is TRBV7-3, with TRBD1 identical over 9 bases. Germline V CDR1 and CDR2: SGHTA, FQGTGA. J was trimmed by 8 bases and V by 2 bases; bases with no gene match: 3. The CDR3 has 13 amino acids. The CDR3 nucleotides are TGTGCCAGCAGCTTATCTGGGACAGGGGAAGCTTTCTTT. This encodes CASSLSGTGEAFF.

The genes are TRBV7-9 and TRBJ2-3, with D uncertain. Germline V gene data show CDR1 as SEHNR and CDR2 as FQNEAQ (reference sequence). Trimming pared 2 bases from V and 4 bases from J, leaving 4 bases between. The CDR3 contains 12 residues. CDR3 nucleotide sequence: TGTGCCAGCAGCTTATCAGCAGATACGCAGTATTTT. Residues: CASSLSADTQYF. The whole variable domain, remainder taken from reference TRBV7-9 and TRBJ2-3, is DTGVSQNPRHKITKRGQNVTFRCDPISEHNRLYWYRQTLGQGPEFLTYFQNEAQLEKSRLLSDRFSAERPKGSFSTLEIQRTEQGDSAMYLCASSLSADTQYFGPGTRLTVL.

The chain uses TRBV7-9 and TRBJ2-1; 7 positions agree with TRBD2. V was pared by 4 bases and J by 0 bases, with 6 bases of the junction left unmatched. Germline V gene data show CDR1 as SEHNR and CDR2 as FQNEAQ (reference sequence). The CDR3 covers 16 residues. CDR3 amino acids: CASSSAGGYSYNEQFF. The CDR3 region has the DNA TGTGCCAGCAGCTCCGCCGGGGGGTACTCCTACAATGAGCAGTTCTTC.

The chain carries TRBV6-6 and TRBJ1-4; no clear D gene. Germline lookup yields CDR1 MNHNY and CDR2 SVGAGI (reference sequence). V was shortened by 6 bases and J by 7 bases, with 15 bases between the two germline ends. CDR3 length: 14 residues. In nucleotides, the CDR3 is TGTGCCAGCAGGTCGGAAGGATTGAGTGAAAAACTGTTTTTT. Its translation is CASRSEGLSEKLFF.

The chain has TRBV6-4 and TRBJ1-2; 7 nucleotides line up with TRBD1. Germline-derived CDR1 and CDR2 are MRHNA and SNTAGT. V gave up 3 bases and J gave up 8 bases; unmatched junction bases: 12. This CDR3 spans 15 amino acids. CDR3 region: CASSETGEYVGGYTF. In nucleotides, the CDR3 is TGTGCCAGCAGTGAAACAGGGGAATACGTGGGAGGCTACACCTTC.

The rearrangement joins TRBV5-6 to TRBJ1-6, with D maybe TRBD1 (5 bases). The CDR3 is 13 residues long. The germline V and J ends were trimmed by 6 bases and 7 bases, with 11 bases remaining between them. CDR1 is SGHDT, CDR2 YYEEEE, per germline. The CDR3 protein is CASTRVENSPLHF. The CDR3 DNA is TGTGCCAGCACCAGGGTTGAGAATTCACCCCTCCACTTT. Full variable domain (rest looked up from reference TRBV5-6 and TRBJ1-6): DAGVTQSPTHLIKTRGQQVTLRCSPKSGHDTVSWYQQALGQGPQFIFQYYEEEERQRGNFPDRFSGHQFPNYSSELNVNALLLGDSALYLCASTRVENSPLHFGNGTRLTVT.

This chain joins TRBV5-4 and TRBJ2-5; the D gene could be TRBD1 or TRBD2 (6 bases each). Per the germline V gene, CDR1 is SGHNT and CDR2 is YYREEE (reference sequence). CDR3 size: 13 residues. V gave up 3 bases and J gave up 5 bases, with 11 bases separating them. CDR3 sequence (DNA): TGTGCCAGCAGCTGGGGGGCCGGGGAGACCCAGTACTTC. Protein sequence: CASSWGAGETQYF. Filled out from reference TRBV5-4 and TRBJ2-5, the complete variable domain reads ETGVTQSPTHLIKTRGQQVTLRCSSQSGHNTVSWYQQALGQGPQFIFQYYREEENGRGNFPPRFSGLQFPNYSSELNVNALELDDSALYLCASSWGAGETQYFGPGTRLLVL.

V usage is TRBV7-2 and J usage is TRBJ2-3; D is possibly TRBD1 or TRBD2 (6 bases each). V was trimmed by 3 bases and J by 1 base, leaving 17 bases between them. Germline assignment: CDR1 SGHTA and CDR2 FQGNSA. This CDR3 is 17 amino acids long. The CDR3 sequence is CASSFSPGGPGTDTQYF. DNA of the CDR3: TGTGCCAGCAGCTTTAGTCCTGGGGGGCCCGGCACAGATACGCAGTATTTT. Variable domain in full (rest from reference TRBV7-2 and TRBJ2-3): GAGVSQSPSNKVTEKGKDVELRCDPISGHTALYWYRQSLGQGLEFLIYFQGNSAPDKSGLPSDRFSAERTGGSVSTLTIQRTQQEDSAVYLCASSFSPGGPGTDTQYFGPGTRLTVL.

The chain is built from TRBV5-4 and TRBJ2-3; 12 bases agree with TRBD2. The CDR3 totals 17 residues. V lost 4 bases, J lost 2 bases, and 8 bases stayed unmatched. Germline V lookup: CDR1 SGHNT, CDR2 YYREEE (reference sequence). The DNA of the CDR3 is TGTGCCAGCAGCCAAAGACTAGCGGGGGCCCTCACAGATACGCAGTATTTT. The encoded protein is CASSQRLAGALTDTQYF. The entire variable domain, with the rest obtained from reference TRBV5-4 and TRBJ2-3, is as follows: ETGVTQSPTHLIKTRGQQVTLRCSSQSGHNTVSWYQQALGQGPQFIFQYYREEENGRGNFPPRFSGLQFPNYSSELNVNALELDDSALYLCASSQRLAGALTDTQYFGPGTRLTVL.

There are a few counts of this clone. The V call is TRBV9, the J call TRBJ2-3; D remains ambiguous. V lost 0 bases and J lost 4, with 3 bases in between. CDR1 SGDLS and CDR2 YYNGEE come from the germline V gene. This CDR3 has 12 residues. CDR3 sequence reads: CASSVGADTQYF. CDR3 sequence (DNA): TGTGCCAGCAGCGTAGGGGCAGATACGCAGTATTTT.

The rearrangement links TRBV10-2 to TRBJ1-5; perhaps TRBD1 as D (6 bases). The V gene lost 2 bases and the J gene lost 0 bases, with 8 bases spanning the gap. Germline CDR1 reads WSHSY; CDR2 reads SAAADI. The CDR3 loop spans 15 amino acids. The CDR3 nucleotides are TGCGCCAGCAGTGAGGGACAGTATAGCAATCAGCCCCAGCATTTT. It codes for CASSEGQYSNQPQHF.

This chain connects TRBV19 to TRBJ2-2; 9 bases map to TRBD1. The junction had 11 bases not matched to a gene; V was cut back by 6 bases and J by 6 bases. Per the germline V gene, CDR1 is LNHDA and CDR2 is SQIVND (reference sequence). CDR3 length: 16 residues. The CDR3 region has the DNA TGTGCCAGTAGGGATCCGGGACAGGGAAAGGCCGGGGAGCTGTTTTTT. It translates to CASRDPGQGKAGELFF.

Only a few counts were recorded for this clone. The chain carries TRBV9 and TRBJ2-1; maybe TRBD2 (6 bases). The CDR3 has 14 residues. Trimming removed 0 bases at V and 6 bases at J, with 10 bases between. Germline CDR1 SGDLS, CDR2 YYNGEE. The CDR3 DNA sequence: TGTGCCAGCAGCGTAGAAACTAGCCGCAATGAGCAGTTCTTC. Protein sequence: CASSVETSRNEQFF.

The V gene is TRBV2, the J gene TRBJ2-5; 9 nucleotides line up with TRBD1. CDR3 size: 14 residues. Germline assignment: CDR1 SNHLY and CDR2 FYNNEI. Germline trimming cut 6 bases from V and 5 bases from J; bases unmatched to any gene: 7. The CDR3 DNA reads as TGTGCCAGCAGAATACAGGGGGCGGGGGAGACCCAGTACTTC. Residues: CASRIQGAGETQYF.

The chain employs TRBV4-1 and TRBJ2-7, with a possible D match to TRBD1 (5 bases). V was shortened by 0 bases and J by 0 bases, with 9 bases between the two germline ends. This CDR3 comprises 15 residues. From germline, CDR1 is MGHRA and CDR2 YSYEKL. The CDR3 nucleotides are TGCGCCAGCAGCCAAGATAGGGGAATCTCCTACGAGCAGTACTTC. It codes for CASSQDRGISYEQYF.

The chain combines TRBV28 with TRBJ2-7, with a tentative D call TRBD2 (7 bases). Germline CDR1 and CDR2: MDHEN and SYDVKM. V was shortened by 6 bases and J by 6 bases, with 12 bases between the two germline ends. This CDR3 has 12 residues. The CDR3 loop is CASSPRGGEQYF. The CDR3, as DNA: TGTGCCAGCAGCCCTAGGGGGGGCGAGCAGTACTTC.

The chain recombines TRBV5-4 with TRBJ2-2; no reliable D call. The CDR3 is 15 residues long. Trimming cost V 1 base and J 1 base, with 8 bases left between them. Germline V gene data show CDR1 as SGHNT and CDR2 as YYREEE (reference sequence). CDR3 in amino acids: CASSLQALNTGELFF. The DNA for the CDR3 is TGTGCCAGCAGCTTGCAGGCTTTGAACACCGGGGAGCTGTTTTTT.

The genes are TRBV20-1 and TRBJ1-1; D gene ambiguous. Germline V lookup: CDR1 DFQATT, CDR2 SNEGSKA (reference sequence). Between the trimmed V and J ends, which lost 2 bases and 7 bases, there was a span of 8 bases. The CDR3 contains 11 residues. The chain's CDR3 is CSARPEGEAFF. In nucleotides, the CDR3 is TGCAGTGCTAGACCCGAGGGTGAAGCTTTCTTT.

This chain links TRBV6-5 with TRBJ2-7; D ambiguous. The V and J ends lost 5 bases and 0 bases respectively, with 11 bases between them. Germline CDR1 MNHEY, CDR2 SVGAGI. CDR3 length equals 14 residues. CDR3: CASSEPFVSYEQYF. DNA of the CDR3: TGTGCCAGCAGTGAGCCCTTCGTCTCCTACGAGCAGTACTTC.

This chain connects TRBV7-9 to TRBJ1-2; no reliable D call. The CDR3 spans 19 residues. Germline V CDR1 and CDR2: SEHNR, FQNEAQ (reference sequence). V lost 3 bases and J 3 bases, leaving 26 bases between the germline ends. CDR3 DNA: TGTGCCAGCAGCTTTAGTGGTCTTCGACGGGAAAATCCGGACTATGGCTACACCTTC. This codes for CASSFSGLRRENPDYGYTF. Full variable domain (rest looked up from reference TRBV7-9 and TRBJ1-2): DTGVSQNPRHKITKRGQNVTFRCDPISEHNRLYWYRQTLGQGPEFLTYFQNEAQLEKSRLLSDRFSAERPKGSFSTLEIQRTEQGDSAMYLCASSFSGLRRENPDYGYTFGSGTRLTVV.

This chain joins TRBV7-6 and TRBJ2-2; D is ambiguous. The CDR3 runs 13 residues. CDR1 and CDR2 from the germline V gene are SGHVS and FNYEAQ. V was pared by 2 bases and J by 6 bases, with 7 bases between. Here the CDR3 reads CASSLLTAGELFF. CDR3 nucleotides: TGTGCCAGCAGCTTATTAACCGCCGGGGAGCTGTTTTTT. The complete variable domain, with remaining parts taken from reference TRBV7-6 and TRBJ2-2, reads GAGVSQSPRYKVTKRGQDVALRCDPISGHVSLYWYRQALGQGPEFLTYFNYEAQQDKSGLPNDRFSAERPEGSISTLTIQRTEQRDSAMYRCASSLLTAGELFFGEGSRLTVL.

The CDR3, as DNA: TGTGCCAGCAGCTTATACCCCGTCGGTCTAGGGACCAAAAACATTCAGTACTTC. It is translated as CASSLYPVGLGTKNIQYF. The V call is TRBV7-3, the J call TRBJ2-4; the D is unclear. Germline V lookup: CDR1 SGHTA, CDR2 FQGTGA. Trimming left V 2 bases short and J 2 bases short, with 19 bases between. The CDR3 has 18 residues.

J is TRBJ2-6 and V is TRBV28; D possibly uses TRBD1 or TRBD2 (6 bases each). Trimming shortened V by 6 bases and J by 0 bases, and 15 bases separated the two germline ends. Germline V CDR1 and CDR2: MDHEN, SYDVKM. The CDR3 has 17 residues. The CDR3 loop is CASSRRGRGSGANVLTF. DNA for the CDR3: TGTGCCAGCAGCCGGAGGGGCAGGGGCTCTGGGGCCAACGTCCTGACTTTC.

The rearrangement uses TRBV18 and TRBJ1-1; 7 bases match TRBD1. J gave up 3 bases and V 4 bases, and 11 bases lay outside the gene matches. CDR3 length: 16 residues. Germline V gene data show CDR1 as KGHSH and CDR2 as LQKENI. CDR3 residues: CASSLRTGQLDTEAFF. The DNA of the CDR3 is TGTGCCAGCTCACTTAGGACAGGCCAGTTGGACACTGAAGCTTTCTTT.

This clone appeared a few times. This chain connects TRBV10-3 to TRBJ1-1; tentative D call: TRBD1 (5 bases). V lost 3 bases, J lost 1 base, and 12 bases lay in between. This CDR3 has 15 residues. The germline V gene encodes CDR1 ENHRY and CDR2 SYGVKD. The CDR3 is CAISEIRDANTEAFF. The CDR3 nucleotides are TGTGCCATCAGTGAAATCAGGGACGCGAACACTGAAGCTTTCTTT.

This clone has only one observation. V gene TRBV27 combines with J gene TRBJ1-1; 7 bases match TRBD1. CDR1 and CDR2 from the germline V gene are MNHEY and SMNVEV (reference sequence). The CDR3 consists of 16 residues. Trimming removed 2 bases from V and 5 bases from J; junction bases left unmatched: 11. The CDR3 sequence is CASSLTPLYRGTEAFF. Here the CDR3 DNA reads TGTGCCAGCAGTTTAACCCCCCTCTACAGGGGTACTGAAGCTTTCTTT.

CDR3 sequence: CASSGQEYSPLHF. The CDR3, as DNA: TGTGCCAGTAGCGGGCAGGAGTATTCACCCCTCCACTTT. V gene TRBV19 combines with J gene TRBJ1-6, with D uncertain. V gave up 6 bases and J gave up 8 bases, with 11 bases separating them. Looked up from germline, CDR1 is LNHDA and CDR2 is SQIVND (reference sequence). This CDR3 comprises 13 residues. The complete variable domain, with remaining parts taken from reference TRBV19 and TRBJ1-6, reads DGGITQSPKYLFRKEGQNVTLSCEQNLNHDAMYWYRQDPGQGLRLIYYSQIVNDFQKGDIAEGYSVSREKKESFPLTVTSAQKNPTAFYLCASSGQEYSPLHFGNGTRLTVT.